The 24 T cell receptor beta chains given below trace back to one sample, sequenced in a study of T cell clones after liver transplantation. The table came from immunoSEQ multiplex PCR; TCRdb's copy has only in-frame clones and leaves some out. Of over 45,000 clones listed, 55% to 85% are singletons. Source: CD4+ T cells from blood, taken roughly 55 months after liver transplant. These receptors were obtained from a human patient who received a liver transplant. Some T cells may be supplied by the graft donor.

This rearrangement joins TRBV7-9 to TRBJ2-1; no clear D. CDR1 is SEHNR and CDR2 is FQNEAQ in the germline V gene (reference sequence). The CDR3 spans 18 residues. V was shortened by 0 bases and J by 0 bases, with 15 bases between the two germline ends. CDR3 DNA: TGTGCCAGCAGCTTAGCGGGCGCCCTTTACAGCTCCTACAATGAGCAGTTCTTC. Translation gives CASSLAGALYSSYNEQFF.

V and J are TRBV20-1 and TRBJ1-3; D is uncertain. The CDR3 totals 11 residues. Germline V gives CDR1 DFQATT, CDR2 SNEGSKA (reference sequence). Trimming shortened V by 0 bases and J by 8 bases, and 5 bases separated the two germline ends. The CDR3 here is CSARDRHTIYF. CDR3 DNA sequence: TGCAGTGCTAGAGACAGACACACCATATATTTT.

This clone was counted a few times. The rearrangement joins TRBV10-1 to TRBJ1-6; 9 bases fit TRBD1. This CDR3 has 13 amino acids. Germline CDR1 reads WNHNN; CDR2 reads SYGVQD (reference sequence). The CDR3 DNA sequence: TGCGCTACCAGACAGGGGGATAATTCACCCCTCCACTTT. Translation gives CATRQGDNSPLHF.

In this sample, this clone turned up once. This chain uses TRBV4-2 with TRBJ1-1, with D unresolved. Germline CDR1 LGHNA, CDR2 YNFKEQ. Trimming left V 0 bases short and J 3 bases short, with 8 bases between. The CDR3 has 14 residues. The CDR3 DNA reads TGTGCCAGCAGCCAAGATTTCGGGTACACTGAAGCTTTCTTT. The encoded protein is CASSQDFGYTEAFF.

This clone turned up a few times. J is TRBJ2-2 and V is TRBV6-1, with D maybe TRBD2 (5 bases). The CDR3 consists of 16 residues. Trimming removed 2 bases at V and 4 bases at J, with 14 bases between. The germline gives CDR1 MNHNS, CDR2 SASEGT. For the CDR3, the DNA is TGTGCCAGCAGTGAAAACGGGCAGGCGGGCACCGGGGAGCTGTTTTTT. Translation: CASSENGQAGTGELFF.

Here the CDR3 DNA reads TGTGCCAGCCTACCCGCCGAGGACACCGGGGAGCTGTTTTTT. Protein sequence: CASLPAEDTGELFF. The V gene is TRBV19, the J gene TRBJ2-2; D gene uncertain. Trimming shortened V by 9 bases and J by 3 bases, and 14 bases separated the two germline ends. The CDR3 spans 14 residues. Germline assignment: CDR1 LNHDA and CDR2 SQIVND (reference sequence).

V is TRBV10-3 and J is TRBJ1-3; D remains ambiguous. CDR3 length equals 11 residues. Germline V gives CDR1 ENHRY, CDR2 SYGVKD. Trimming left V 4 bases short and J 4 bases short, with 2 bases between. CDR3 DNA: TGTGCCATCAGTGGGGGAAACACCATATATTTT. Its translation is CAISGGNTIYF.

The genes are TRBV6-5 and TRBJ2-7; 8 bases are a match to TRBD2. Germline V CDR1 and CDR2: MNHEY, SVGAGI. The CDR3 is 14 amino acids. Losses at the gene ends were 5 bases for V and 3 bases for J; bases not matched to a gene: 6. The CDR3: CASSPGGGLYEQYF. The CDR3 bases are TGTGCCAGCAGTCCCGGCGGGGGGCTCTACGAGCAGTACTTC.

This chain links TRBV11-2 with TRBJ1-6; possibly TRBD1 for D (5 bases). CDR1 is SGHAT and CDR2 is FQNNGV in the germline V gene. The CDR3 loop spans 14 amino acids. V lost 5 bases and J lost 10, with 15 bases in between. CDR3 in amino acids: CASSRDGVGSPLHF. The CDR3 DNA is TGTGCCAGCAGCAGGGACGGCGTTGGATCACCCCTCCACTTT.

This chain connects TRBV28 to TRBJ1-5; D unclear. Germline loops: CDR1 MDHEN, CDR2 SYDVKM. Trimming took off 7 bases at V and 9 bases at J, with 13 bases between the two ends. This CDR3 contains 12 residues. In DNA, the CDR3 is TGTGCCAGCACCCATGGTCCGCGGCCCCAGCATTTT. Amino acid sequence: CASTHGPRPQHF.

The rearrangement links TRBV4-2 to TRBJ2-1; D gene uncertain. The CDR3 spans 18 residues. Trimming removed 0 bases from V and 4 bases from J, with 19 bases in between. Germline CDR1 and CDR2: LGHNA and YNFKEQ. The CDR3 bases are TGTGCCAGCAGCCAAGAAGCCCCTCAGGTGGCCCCTTACAATGAGCAGTTCTTC. Its translation: CASSQEAPQVAPYNEQFF.

V usage is TRBV4-2 and J usage is TRBJ2-1, with unresolved D. The CDR3 has 15 amino acids. The germline CDR1 and CDR2 sequences are LGHNA and YNFKEQ. V was clipped by 1 base and J by 7 bases, with 14 bases between them. Written as DNA, the CDR3 is TGTGCCAGCAGCCAAGTGAATCGAGCCATGAATGAGCAGTTCTTC. Translating it yields CASSQVNRAMNEQFF.

The rearrangement links TRBV6-5 to TRBJ1-1; D might be TRBD1 (5 bases). The CDR3 covers 12 residues. Trimming left V 5 bases short and J 6 bases short, with 10 bases between. Germline V CDR1 and CDR2: MNHEY, SVGAGI. The CDR3 region has the DNA TGTGCCAGCAGTCCTTCAGGGTCTGAAGCTTTCTTT. It translates to CASSPSGSEAFF.

This clone came up once. V is TRBV9 and J is TRBJ2-1; possibly TRBD1 for D (5 bases). Trimming removed 0 bases at V and 0 bases at J, with 13 bases between. The CDR3 extends over 17 amino acids. From germline, CDR1 is SGDLS and CDR2 YYNGEE. DNA of the CDR3: TGTGCCAGCAGCGTAGGGGGCGGTCTTAGCTCCTACAATGAGCAGTTCTTC. Translation gives CASSVGGGLSSYNEQFF.

The gene calls are TRBV2 and TRBJ1-2; 12 nucleotides align to TRBD1. Trimming cost V 6 bases and J 2 bases; bases outside gene matches: 13. CDR3 length: 18 residues. Germline CDR1 reads SNHLY; CDR2 reads FYNNEI. The CDR3 loop reads CASSPSGTGGAGNYGYTF. The CDR3 DNA follows: TGTGCCAGCAGCCCCTCCGGGACAGGGGGCGCTGGGAACTATGGCTACACCTTC. Complete variable domain (other parts from reference TRBV2 and TRBJ1-2): EPEVTQTPSHQVTQMGQEVILRCVPISNHLYFYWYRQILGQKVEFLVSFYNNEISEKSEIFDDQFSVERPDGSNFTLKIRSTKLEDSAMYFCASSPSGTGGAGNYGYTFGSGTRLTVV.

The chain combines TRBV7-2 with TRBJ1-2; D gene unclear. This CDR3 is 14 amino acids long. V lost 5 bases, J lost 4 bases, and 14 bases lay in between. Germline CDR1 is SGHTA and CDR2 is FQGNSA. This CDR3 reads CASSLKERAYGYTF. The CDR3 bases are TGTGCCAGCAGCCTAAAGGAGAGGGCCTATGGCTACACCTTC.

In this sample, this clone turned up a few times. The chain is built from TRBV11-3 and TRBJ2-7; perhaps TRBD1 as D (5 bases). Per germline, CDR1 SGHNT and CDR2 YENEEA. The germline V and J ends were trimmed by 5 bases and 3 bases, with 11 bases remaining between them. The CDR3 has 13 amino acids. CDR3 protein: CASSLKQDYEQYF. For the CDR3, the DNA is TGTGCCAGCAGCCTCAAACAGGACTACGAGCAGTACTTC.

The V call is TRBV28, the J call TRBJ1-2; possibly TRBD1 for D (5 bases). The germline gives CDR1 MDHEN, CDR2 SYDVKM. Trimming cost V 3 bases and J 12 bases, with 17 bases left between them. The CDR3 is 13 residues long. CDR3 residues: CASSLGGAQIDTF. For the CDR3, the DNA is TGTGCCAGCAGTTTGGGAGGGGCCCAGATAGACACCTTC.

This rearrangement joins TRBV11-2 to TRBJ2-7; D may correspond to TRBD1 or TRBD2 (5 bases each). V gave up 5 bases and J gave up 0 bases, with 11 bases separating them. CDR3 length: 14 residues. The germline V gene encodes CDR1 SGHAT and CDR2 FQNNGV. CDR3 sequence reads: CASSPGTSSYEQYF. The CDR3 bases are TGTGCCAGCAGCCCAGGGACCAGCTCCTACGAGCAGTACTTC.

This clone has a single count. The rearrangement uses TRBV7-6 and TRBJ2-3; 8 bases line up with TRBD2. CDR1 is SGHVS and CDR2 is FNYEAQ in the germline V gene. The CDR3 loop spans 16 amino acids. J gave up 1 base and V 2 bases, and 5 bases lay outside the gene matches. CDR3 nucleotides: TGTGCCAGCAGCTTATCACGGCGGGGGGGCACAGATACGCAGTATTTT. Translating it yields CASSLSRRGGTDTQYF.

This clone was counted only a few times. The V and J genes are TRBV7-8 and TRBJ2-2, with D perhaps matching TRBD1 (6 bases). Trimming stripped 5 bases from V and 0 bases from J, with 13 bases between. CDR1 and CDR2 (germline): SGHVS, FQNEAQ. The length of the CDR3 is 16 residues. CDR3 DNA sequence: TGTGCCAGCAGCCCGCCGGACAGCCCGAACACCGGGGAGCTGTTTTTT. This sequence encodes CASSPPDSPNTGELFF.

The chain has TRBV19 and TRBJ1-3; D might be TRBD1 (5 bases). Trimming removed 9 bases at V and 0 bases at J, with 15 bases between. The CDR3 totals 15 residues. Per germline, CDR1 LNHDA and CDR2 SQIVND (reference sequence). The CDR3 region is CASQRGLISGNTIYF. CDR3 nucleotide sequence: TGTGCCAGCCAAAGGGGCCTGATCTCTGGAAACACCATATATTTT. Supplemented by reference TRBV19 and TRBJ1-3, the full variable domain reads DGGITQSPKYLFRKEGQNVTLSCEQNLNHDAMYWYRQDPGQGLRLIYYSQIVNDFQKGDIAEGYSVSREKKESFPLTVTSAQKNPTAFYLCASQRGLISGNTIYFGEGSWLTVV.

The chain carries TRBV7-9 and TRBJ1-6; the match to TRBD1 covers 7 bases. Trimming cost V 3 bases and J 9 bases; bases outside gene matches: 8. CDR3 length equals 15 residues. Germline V CDR1 and CDR2: SEHNR, FQNEAQ (reference sequence). The DNA for the CDR3 is TGTGCCAGCAGCTTCGCCACAGGGGAGGCTTCACCCCTCCACTTT. Translated: CASSFATGEASPLHF.

This clone occurred many times. V gene TRBV11-3 combines with J gene TRBJ2-2, with D perhaps TRBD2 (5 bases). The CDR3 length is 14 residues. The germline gives CDR1 SGHNT, CDR2 YENEEA. Trimming left V 0 bases short and J 7 bases short, with 9 bases between. This CDR3 is CASSLDAGNGELFF. CDR3 bases: TGTGCCAGCAGCTTAGACGCCGGGAACGGGGAGCTGTTTTTT.